This entry lists 13 T cell receptor beta chains sequenced from one sample in a study of cytomegalovirus exposure and HLA in healthy donors. The primer mix had 60 Vbeta and 13 Jbeta primers. Profiled with immunoSEQ multiplex PCR; TCRdb holds only in-frame clones, not every one. The table has more than 75,000 clones, about 74% seen once. Sequencing was performed on PBMCs. The receptors shown here come from a woman aged 45-65 years in good health and CMV-seropositive.

V usage is TRBV7-9 and J usage is TRBJ2-1, with D possibly being TRBD2 (6 bases). V was clipped by 2 bases and J by 4 bases, with 15 bases between them. The CDR3 is 16 residues long. Germline CDR1 reads SEHNR; CDR2 reads FQNEAQ (reference sequence). The CDR3 protein is CASSLKEGGGYNEQFF. The CDR3 nucleotides are TGTGCCAGCAGCTTAAAGGAGGGAGGAGGTTACAATGAGCAGTTCTTC. The whole variable domain, remainder taken from reference TRBV7-9 and TRBJ2-1, is DTGVSQNPRHKITKRGQNVTFRCDPISEHNRLYWYRQTLGQGPEFLTYFQNEAQLEKSRLLSDRFSAERPKGSFSTLEIQRTEQGDSAMYLCASSLKEGGGYNEQFFGPGTRLTVL.

This chain joins TRBV4-1 and TRBJ1-2, with 12 bases identical to TRBD1. The CDR3 loop spans 15 amino acids. The J segment lost 8 bases and the V segment lost 0 bases, leaving 4 bases of the junction unmatched. From germline, CDR1 is MGHRA and CDR2 YSYEKL. The chain's CDR3 is CASSQEEGTGGGYTF. The CDR3 DNA reads as TGCGCCAGCAGCCAAGAAGAAGGGACAGGGGGCGGCTACACCTTC.

The chain uses TRBV7-6 and TRBJ2-5, with D possibly matching TRBD1 (6 bases). CDR1 is SGHVS and CDR2 is FNYEAQ in the germline V gene. The CDR3 spans 13 residues. V was trimmed by 6 bases and J by 5 bases, leaving 13 bases between them. CDR3 coding DNA: TGTGCCAGCAGTCTACAGGGCCGGGAGACCCAGTACTTC. Translation: CASSLQGRETQYF.

The chain has TRBV12-5 and TRBJ2-3, with 10 bases that match TRBD1. Germline assignment: CDR1 LGHNT and CDR2 FRNRAP. The CDR3 consists of 13 residues. The CDR3 protein is CATGTGVTDTQYF. Written as DNA, the CDR3 is TGTGCAACCGGGACAGGGGTCACAGATACGCAGTATTTT.

The chain has TRBV6-1 and TRBJ1-1; TRBD1 matches at 7 bases. V shed 7 bases, J shed 8 bases, and the junction held 4 bases outside the gene matches. Germline V gene sequence: CDR1 MNHNS, CDR2 SASEGT. The CDR3 extends over 11 amino acids. CDR3 sequence reads: CASIRTGEAFF. CDR3 DNA: TGTGCCAGCATCCGGACAGGAGAAGCTTTCTTT.

This clone was picked up one time. The chain couples TRBV2 to TRBJ2-5; 9 nucleotides align to TRBD1. Per the germline V gene, CDR1 is SNHLY and CDR2 is FYNNEI. This CDR3 contains 14 residues. V shed 5 bases, J shed 4 bases, and the junction held 5 bases outside the gene matches. The CDR3 bases are TGTGCCAGCAGTAGGACAGGGGATCGAGAGACCCAGTACTTC. Its translation: CASSRTGDRETQYF.

The genes are TRBV6-5 and TRBJ1-5, with 9 bases fitting TRBD1. This CDR3 region has 16 residues. Trimming at V came to 4 bases and at J to 0 bases, leaving 4 bases not matched to a gene. Germline V lookup: CDR1 MNHEY, CDR2 SVGAGI. CDR3 sequence reads: CASSSRTGASNQPQHF. The DNA of the CDR3 is TGTGCCAGCAGTTCAAGGACAGGGGCTAGCAATCAGCCCCAGCATTTT.

In this sample, this clone turned up a few times. This chain uses TRBV5-4 with TRBJ2-3; 12 positions agree with TRBD2. V lost 3 bases to trimming and J lost 6 bases; unmatched junction nucleotides: 8. CDR1 and CDR2 from the germline V gene are SGHNT and YYREEE (reference sequence). The CDR3 length is 16 residues. The CDR3 spells CASSSRLAGVGDTQYF. CDR3 DNA sequence: TGTGCCAGCAGCTCTAGACTAGCGGGAGTGGGGGATACGCAGTATTTT.

This clone was counted a few times. The rearrangement uses TRBV5-1 and TRBJ2-4; 7 bases are shared with TRBD2. Germline CDR1 and CDR2: SGHRS and YFSETQ. The CDR3 is made up of 14 amino acids. After removal of 4 bases from V and 3 bases from J, the junction contained 4 bases not matched to a gene. The CDR3 nucleotides read TGCGCCAGCAGCAGGGAGGGCGGCAAAAACATTCAGTACTTC. Translating it yields CASSREGGKNIQYF.

The chain combines TRBV11-2 with TRBJ1-2; no clear D. CDR3 size: 14 residues. In germline, CDR1 is SGHAT, CDR2 FQNNGV. The V gene lost 3 bases and the J gene lost 4 bases, with 12 bases spanning the gap. The CDR3 nucleotides read TGTGCCAGCAGCTTGTCGGGTCGCGGCTATGGCTACACCTTC. It translates to CASSLSGRGYGYTF.

The chain's CDR3 is CASSQLPRGKSNQPQHF. CDR3 sequence (DNA): TGCGCCAGCAGCCAACTTCCTCGAGGGAAAAGCAATCAGCCCCAGCATTTT. The chain uses TRBV4-1 and TRBJ1-5; D not certain. V was cut by 2 bases and J by 1 base, with 15 bases left in between. This CDR3 has 17 amino acids. The germline V gene encodes CDR1 MGHRA and CDR2 YSYEKL.

This clone came up a few times. V gene TRBV30 combines with J gene TRBJ2-7; 12 bases match TRBD2. Germline CDR1 reads GTSNPN; CDR2 reads SVGIG (reference sequence). V trimming: 0 bases; J trimming: 6 bases; junction bases outside the gene matches: 0. The CDR3 consists of 13 residues. Written as DNA, the CDR3 is TGTGCCTGGAGTGTACTAGCGGGAGGCGAGCAGTACTTC. Encoded protein: CAWSVLAGGEQYF.

The V and J genes are TRBV6-5 and TRBJ1-2; weak D call: TRBD1 (6 bases). V was pared by 5 bases and J by 5 bases, with 9 bases between. The CDR3 contains 12 residues. CDR1 and CDR2 (germline): MNHEY, SVGAGI. The CDR3 DNA follows: TGTGCCAGCAGTGGTCAGGGGTATGGCTACACCTTC. Translating it yields CASSGQGYGYTF.